A selection of T cell receptor beta chains follows, all from one sample in a study of blood T cell dynamics during melanoma immunotherapy. Profiling relied on immunoSEQ multiplex PCR, and the TCRdb table lists in-frame clones only, not all of them. The repertoire holds about 6,300 clones, about 93% seen once, with about 11% in the top ten. The sample here was cell-free DNA from blood, taken from a patient treated with checkpoint blockade. All receptors derive from a human donor with melanoma. The conserved cysteine and the conserved F or W are not part of the CDR3 here. Expanded clones get a size class; other rows say once, few or many, or leave the size out.

CDR3aa | v_gene | abundance | len | j_gene
ASSLSSPRVNEPYEQY | TRBV5-1 | NA | 16 | TRBJ2-7
ASSLGSGYYGYT | TRBV5-6 | NA | 12 | TRBJ1-2
ASSLFRIGQSSYEQY | TRBV5-6 | NA | 15 | TRBJ2-7
ALQDLFTGELF | TRBV28 | NA | 11 | TRBJ2-2
ASSPPGLADKTDTQY | TRBV5-6 | NA | 15 | TRBJ2-3
ASSGPTGLDYEQY | TRBV2 | NA | 13 | TRBJ2-7
ASSVKNRYTYEQY | TRBV6-5 | NA | 13 | TRBJ2-7
ATSTSRVDEQY | TRBV15 | NA | 11 | TRBJ2-7
ASSRGRNTEAF | TRBV5-4 | NA | 11 | TRBJ1-1
ASSGKSGTANTGELF | TRBV19 | NA | 15 | TRBJ2-2
AWSVAQGYEQY | TRBV30 | NA | 11 | TRBJ2-7
ASSFPGVRETQY | TRBV5-6 | NA | 12 | TRBJ2-5
ASSYNSRQNSGNTIY | TRBV4-2 | NA | 15 | TRBJ1-3
ATAVDVYEQY | TRBV10-3 | NA | 10 | TRBJ2-7
ASSLKRLDPTKNIQY | TRBV7-4 | NA | 15 | TRBJ2-4
ASSPNQYNSPLH | TRBV5-6 | NA | 12 | TRBJ1-6
ASSPGLKASGANVLT | TRBV4-2 | NA | 15 | TRBJ2-6
ASSYRSNQPQH | TRBV6-6 | NA | 11 | TRBJ1-5
ASSLDRGSGGYT | TRBV7-2 | NA | 12 | TRBJ1-2
ASRRGYDNEQF | TRBV10-2 | NA | 11 | TRBJ2-1
ASNLGMNTEAF | TRBV10-2 | NA | 11 | TRBJ1-1
ASSPTRASGRNEQY | TRBV9 | NA | 14 | TRBJ2-7
ASSEAIAGSKSNQPQH | TRBV6-1 | NA | 16 | TRBJ1-5
ASSPDYGYT | TRBV11-2 | few | 9 | TRBJ1-2
ASSLSLAGPNTEAF | TRBV19 | NA | 14 | TRBJ1-1
ASSTGQVTGELF | TRBV5-1 | NA | 12 | TRBJ2-2
ASSVSQTADTQY | TRBV2 | NA | 12 | TRBJ2-3
ASSETAPDQPQH | TRBV2 | NA | 12 | TRBJ1-5
ATTGQGRYEQY | TRBV19 | NA | 11 | TRBJ2-7
ASSLVQQGLGTDTQY | TRBV5-8 | NA | 15 | TRBJ2-3
ASSPGGGPDTQY | TRBV9 | NA | 12 | TRBJ2-3
ASSPRGERGSYEQY | TRBV6-6 | NA | 14 | NA
ASSPPVGGYT | TRBV7-9 | NA | 10 | TRBJ1-2
AGLGLAGNTIY | TRBV6-1 | NA | 11 | TRBJ1-3
ASSFGLTGELF | TRBV11-3 | NA | 11 | TRBJ2-2
ASSQAPVSDEQF | TRBV4-3 | NA | 12 | TRBJ2-1
ASRWNSGGPQH | TRBV19 | NA | 11 | TRBJ1-5
SVLAGAGGNEQF | TRBV29-1 | NA | 12 | TRBJ2-1
ASISDTGELF | TRBV19 | NA | 10 | TRBJ2-2
ASSESGGGNQPQH | TRBV2 | NA | 13 | TRBJ1-5
ARSLGGLPPVGGYT | TRBV5-3 | NA | 14 | TRBJ1-2
ASSPDIYTEAF | TRBV5-6 | NA | 11 | TRBJ1-1
ASSYAYNTGELF | TRBV6-5 | NA | 12 | TRBJ2-2
ASSPQAGQDTEAF | TRBV4-2 | NA | 13 | TRBJ1-1
ASRPGTGDTGELF | TRBV5-1 | NA | 13 | TRBJ2-2
ASRDLAGTYEQY | TRBV19 | NA | 12 | TRBJ2-7
ASTRAGTGYEQY | TRBV7-2 | NA | 12 | TRBJ2-7
ASSGGDQPQH | TRBV6-1 | NA | 10 | TRBJ1-5
ASSYTASGSQETQY | TRBV7-3 | NA | 14 | TRBJ2-5
ASSLEPGRGGYNEQF | TRBV11-1 | NA | 15 | TRBJ2-1
ASSFSGGTHEQY | TRBV7-9 | NA | 12 | TRBJ2-7
SGRDVVSEAF | TRBV29-1 | NA | 10 | TRBJ1-1
ASSLGTGVGYT | TRBV5-1 | NA | 11 | TRBJ1-2
ASSLDPNTIY | TRBV11-3 | NA | 10 | TRBJ1-3
ASSSRDRGSNEQF | TRBV5-4 | NA | 13 | TRBJ2-1